The clone carrying this T cell receptor (beta chain) has only a few counts. As yet, its antigen is unknown. The time point is: pretreatment peripheral blood. Trimming took 3 bases from V and 9 from J, leaving 15 bases between them. The CDR3 loop spans 14 amino acids. Germline V CDR1 and CDR2: SGHTA, FQGNSA. The assay was immunoSEQ multiplex PCR, and TCRdb's table has in-frame clones only and misses some. There are around 50,000 clones in the sample; roughly 80% occur only once, and 1.5% to 2% lies in the top ten. These data belong to a study of PD-L1 blockade in urothelial cancer. Study-wide context: Bladder-origin urothelial cancer in males described about 85% of the roughly 29 patients.

Study-wide findings and caveats: Expansion of tumor-associated blood clones at 3 weeks was greater in durable-benefit patients.

Sample: PBMCs, taken around atezolizumab (anti-PD-L1) treatment. This chain joins TRBV7-2 and TRBJ2-1; a weak D match, TRBD2 (6 bases). This receptor was identified in a man aged 50 to 60 with urothelial cancer. The CDR3 nucleotides read TGTGCCAGCAGCTTCATAGTCGTCGGGGGTGAGCAGTTCTTC. Its translation: CASSFIVVGGEQFF.